This T cell receptor (beta chain) stems from a study of blood T cell repertoires in COVID-19. Across the whole study: Material from acute and convalescent COVID-19 was sourced from the United States, Italy and Spain. From T cells, B-cell-depleted T cells, or PBMCs came the material, which was cDNA or gDNA.

Per the authors' pipeline: Cell counts per sample came from amplifying reference gene primers. The table came from immunoSEQ multiplex PCR; TCRdb's copy has only in-frame clones and leaves some out. V and J calls and clone size are given by that table; D and trimming were obtained from the DNA. The sample holds roughly 97,000 clones, approximately 82% seen once. The CDR3 covers 14 residues. V was cut by 5 bases and J by 0 bases, with 10 bases left in between. Germline V gene data show CDR1 as MDHEN and CDR2 as SYDVKM. The sample was peripheral blood. The chain employs TRBV28 and TRBJ1-2; D remains unclear. This receptor was identified in a man aged 65 to 85 with acute or convalescent COVID-19. This CDR3 is CASSIQTSNYGYTF. CDR3 coding DNA: TGTGCCAGCAGTATCCAGACTTCTAACTATGGCTACACCTTC.